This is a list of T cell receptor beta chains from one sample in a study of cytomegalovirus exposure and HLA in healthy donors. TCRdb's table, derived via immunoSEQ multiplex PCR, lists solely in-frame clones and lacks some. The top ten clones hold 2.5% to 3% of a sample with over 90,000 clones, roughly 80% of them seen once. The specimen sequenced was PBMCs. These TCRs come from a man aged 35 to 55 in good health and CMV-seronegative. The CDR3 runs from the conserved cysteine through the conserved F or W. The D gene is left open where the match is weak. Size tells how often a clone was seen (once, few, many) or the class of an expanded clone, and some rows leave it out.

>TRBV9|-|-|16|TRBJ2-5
TGTGCCAGCAGCGTATTGGGCCAGACATTCCAAGAGACCCAGTACTTC
CASSVLGQTFQETQYF
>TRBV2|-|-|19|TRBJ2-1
TGTGCCAGCAGTGAACTTAGGTCTAGCGAATCGATCTCCTACAATGAGCAGTTCTTC
CASSELRSSESISYNEQFF
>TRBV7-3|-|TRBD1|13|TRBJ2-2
TGTGCCAGCAGCCGGACAGGGATCGGGGAGCTGTTTTTT
CASSRTGIGELFF
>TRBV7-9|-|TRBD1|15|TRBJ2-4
TGTGCCAGCAGCTTAGTAGGGACAGAAAAAAACATTCAGTACTTC
CASSLVGTEKNIQYF
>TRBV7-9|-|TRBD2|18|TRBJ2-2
TGTGCCAGCAGCTTACCACGGGGGGTACTTGCGAACACCGGGGAGCTGTTTTTT
CASSLPRGVLANTGELFF
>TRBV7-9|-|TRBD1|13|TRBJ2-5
TGTGCCAGCAGTCGACAGGGACAAGAGACCCAGTACTTC
CASSRQGQETQYF
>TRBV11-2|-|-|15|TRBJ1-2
TGTGCCAGCAGCTTTGCTGGGGCAGGGGACTATGGCTACACCTTC
CASSFAGAGDYGYTF
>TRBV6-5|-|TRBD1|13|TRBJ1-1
TGTGCCAGCAGTTACAAGGGACAGACTGAAGCTTTCTTT
CASSYKGQTEAFF
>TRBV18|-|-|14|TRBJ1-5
TGTGCCAGCTCCCGGGGGGGCAACAATCAGCCCCAGCATTTT
CASSRGGNNQPQHF
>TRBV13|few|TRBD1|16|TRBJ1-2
TGTGCCAGCAGCTCGAGGGGACAGGGGGCTAACTATGGCTACACCTTC
CASSSRGQGANYGYTF
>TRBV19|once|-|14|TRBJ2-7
TGTGCCAGTAGTATGGGGGGGCGCAGCCACGAGCAGTACTTC
CASSMGGRSHEQYF
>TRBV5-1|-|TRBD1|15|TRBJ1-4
TGCGCCAGCAGCAAATCCACAGGGGGGGATGAAAAACTGTTTTTT
CASSKSTGGDEKLFF
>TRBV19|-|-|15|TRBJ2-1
TGTGCCAGTAGTATAAGGGCAGGGGTCTACAATGAGCAGTTCTTC
CASSIRAGVYNEQFF
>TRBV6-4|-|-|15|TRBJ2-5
TGTGCCAGCAGTGACCGGGCGGGGAGAGATGAGACCCAGTACTTC
CASSDRAGRDETQYF
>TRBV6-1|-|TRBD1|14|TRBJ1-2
TGTGCCAGCGGGGATACAGGGGGATACAATGGCTACACCTTC
CASGDTGGYNGYTF
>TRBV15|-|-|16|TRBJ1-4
TGTGCCACCAGCAGGGGGCCACTTGCAACTAATGAAAAACTGTTTTTT
CATSRGPLATNEKLFF
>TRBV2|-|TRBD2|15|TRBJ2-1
TGTGCCAGCAGTGAATTTGCGGGGGGGCCCGATGAGCAGTTCTTC
CASSEFAGGPDEQFF
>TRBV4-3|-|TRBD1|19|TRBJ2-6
TGCGCCAGCAGCCAAGAAGGGACAGGGGTCTCCTCTGGGGCCAACGTCCTGACTTTC
CASSQEGTGVSSGANVLTF
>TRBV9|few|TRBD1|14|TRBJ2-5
TGTGCCAGCTCGGCGGTGGGGTCAGGGGGGACCCAGTACTTC
CASSAVGSGGTQYF
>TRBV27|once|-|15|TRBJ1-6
TGTCCAAGAGGGGGAGGGGCCGCCTATAATTCACCCCTCCACTTT
CPRGGGAAYNSPLHF